This TCR beta chain was identified during a study of T cell repertoires in cytomegalovirus infection. Looking at the study overall: Alongside well-studied HLA-B-restricted CMV epitopes, recently identified HLA-C-restricted CMV epitopes were also used. CMV infection and matching HLA type were both indicated by public TCR beta signatures. Study outcomes and limitations: The response measured ex vivo was dominated by TCR beta clonotypes (HLA-C-restricted and CMV-specific). Cumulative public TCR beta family frequency identified carriers of CMV plus the relevant HLA.

Germline V gives CDR1 DFQATT, CDR2 SNEGSKA (reference sequence). This CDR3 has 12 residues. Trimming pared 6 bases from V and 1 base from J, leaving 9 bases between. From the reads, TCRdb called clonotypes with MiXCR, one entry per CDR3 protein. The sample has 110,000 to 150,000 distinct CDR3 sequences; 32% are singletons. A note on this clonotype: Its target is not known.

Sequenced material: CD8+ T cells from cultured PBMCs, taken from culture after CMV antigen stimulation. The receptor's source is a human donor in good health (CMV status not recorded). Some clones in this sample may be carry-over from other donors' samples. V usage is TRBV20-1 and J usage is TRBJ1-1; D is unresolved. CDR3 sequence reads: CSAWSRNTEAFF. CDR3 sequence (DNA): TGCAGTGCCTGGTCCAGGAACACTGAAGCTTTCTTT.